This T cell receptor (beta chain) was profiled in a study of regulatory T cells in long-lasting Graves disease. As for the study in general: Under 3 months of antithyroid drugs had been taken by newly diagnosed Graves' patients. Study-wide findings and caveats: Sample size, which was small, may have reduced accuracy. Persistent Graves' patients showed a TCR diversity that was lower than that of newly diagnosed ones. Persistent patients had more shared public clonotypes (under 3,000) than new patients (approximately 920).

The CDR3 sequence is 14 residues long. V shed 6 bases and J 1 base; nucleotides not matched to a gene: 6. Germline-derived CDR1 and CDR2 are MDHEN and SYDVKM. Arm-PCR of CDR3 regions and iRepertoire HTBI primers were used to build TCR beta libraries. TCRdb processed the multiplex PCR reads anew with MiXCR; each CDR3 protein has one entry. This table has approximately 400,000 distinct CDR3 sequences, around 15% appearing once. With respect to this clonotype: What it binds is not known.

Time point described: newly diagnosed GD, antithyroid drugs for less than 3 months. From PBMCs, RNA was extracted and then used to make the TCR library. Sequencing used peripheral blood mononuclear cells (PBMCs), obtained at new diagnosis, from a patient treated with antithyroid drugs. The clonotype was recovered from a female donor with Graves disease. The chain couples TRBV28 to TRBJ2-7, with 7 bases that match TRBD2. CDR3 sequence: CASSHRTRSYEQYF. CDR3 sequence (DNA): TGTGCCAGCAGCCATAGGACTAGGTCCTACGAGCAGTACTTC.